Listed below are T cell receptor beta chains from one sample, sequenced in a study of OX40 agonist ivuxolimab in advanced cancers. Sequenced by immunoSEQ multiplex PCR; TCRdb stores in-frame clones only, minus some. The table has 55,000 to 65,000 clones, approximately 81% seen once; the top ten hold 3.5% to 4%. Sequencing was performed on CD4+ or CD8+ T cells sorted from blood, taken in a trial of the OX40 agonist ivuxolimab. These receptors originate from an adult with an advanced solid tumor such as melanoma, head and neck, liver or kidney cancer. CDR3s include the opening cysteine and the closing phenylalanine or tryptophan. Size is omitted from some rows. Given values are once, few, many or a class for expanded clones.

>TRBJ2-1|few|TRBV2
CASSELANNEQFF
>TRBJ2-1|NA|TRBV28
CASSIGGTNEQFF
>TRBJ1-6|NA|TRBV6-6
CASARTGERSSPLHF
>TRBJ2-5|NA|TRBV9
CASSVALGLQETQYF
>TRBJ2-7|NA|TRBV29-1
CSVALPYSYEQYF
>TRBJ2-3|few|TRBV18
CASSPPVSDTQYF
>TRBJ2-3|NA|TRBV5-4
CASSIRTGLGTDTQYF
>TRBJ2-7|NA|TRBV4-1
CASSQGGGKREQYF
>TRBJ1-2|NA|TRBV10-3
CAISSDRYNYGYTF
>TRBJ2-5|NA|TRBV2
CASSWTGGQETQYF
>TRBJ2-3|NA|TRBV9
CASSPRFSSTDTQYF
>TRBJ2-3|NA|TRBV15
CATSRVQRGFADTQYF
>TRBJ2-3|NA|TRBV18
CASSPPTRTSGSKDTQYF
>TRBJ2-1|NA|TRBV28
CASSLYGRSSYNEQFF
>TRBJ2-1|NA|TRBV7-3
CASSLTGGLNNEQFF
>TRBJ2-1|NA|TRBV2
CASLQRSSYNEQFF
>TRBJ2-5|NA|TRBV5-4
CASSLSGSTETQYF
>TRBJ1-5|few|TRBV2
CASRGRGIQPQHF
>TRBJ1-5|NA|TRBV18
CASSQGAGNQPQHF
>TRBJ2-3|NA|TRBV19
CASSIRFRDTQYF
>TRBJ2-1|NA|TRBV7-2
CASSVLGTNYNEQFF
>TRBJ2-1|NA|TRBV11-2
CASSQTSGYNEQFF